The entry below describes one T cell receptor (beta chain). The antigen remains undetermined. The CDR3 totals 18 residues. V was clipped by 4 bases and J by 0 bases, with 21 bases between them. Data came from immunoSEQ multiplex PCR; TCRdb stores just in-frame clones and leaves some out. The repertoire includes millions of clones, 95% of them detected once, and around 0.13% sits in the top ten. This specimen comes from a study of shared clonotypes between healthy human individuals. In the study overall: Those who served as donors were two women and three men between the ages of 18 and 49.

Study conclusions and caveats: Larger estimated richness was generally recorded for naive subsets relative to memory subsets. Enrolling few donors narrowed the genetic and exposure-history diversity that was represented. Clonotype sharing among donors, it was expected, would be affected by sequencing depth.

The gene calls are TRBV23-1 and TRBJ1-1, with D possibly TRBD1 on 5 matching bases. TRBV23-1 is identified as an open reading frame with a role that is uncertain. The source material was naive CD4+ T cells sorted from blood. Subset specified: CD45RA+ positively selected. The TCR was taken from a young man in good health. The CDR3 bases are TGCGCCAGCAGTCCCACCCTCACAGGAGGCAGACTGAACACTGAAGCTTTCTTT. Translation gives CASSPTLTGGRLNTEAFF.